The clone carrying this T cell receptor (beta chain) has a count of ten or more. The CDR3 sequence is 13 residues long. Looked up from germline, CDR1 is DFQATT and CDR2 is SNEGSKA (reference sequence). After removal of 5 bases from V and 1 base from J, the junction contained 3 bases not matched to a gene. Time point here: newly diagnosed GD, antithyroid drugs for less than 3 months. Isolated PBMC RNA provided the starting material for the TCR library. This specimen belongs to a study of regulatory T cells in long-lasting Graves disease. Investigators prepared the TCR beta libraries by applying iRepertoire HTBI primers and Arm-PCR of CDR3 regions. Original methodology: The samples yielded approximately 62 TRBV and 14 TRBJ segments. In TCRdb, the multiplex PCR reads were re-called with MiXCR into one record per CDR3 protein. The V and J calls come from TCRdb's annotation, not from the publication. The sample has about 470,000 distinct CDR3 sequences, under 20% seen once.

The sample also formed part of further work on T cells in Graves' hyperthyroidism and ophthalmopathy.

The sequence came from a man aged 35-49 years with Graves disease. Sequences were derived from peripheral blood mononuclear cells (PBMCs), sampled at new diagnosis, from a patient treated with antithyroid drugs. V is TRBV20-1 and J is TRBJ2-7; TRBD2 aligns across 9 bases. Here the CDR3 reads CSAPSGVSYEQYF. The CDR3 DNA reads as TGCAGTGCTCCTAGCGGGGTTTCCTACGAGCAGTACTTC.